The source of this TCR beta chain is a study of blood T cell repertoires in COVID-19. As for the study in general: PBMCs, B-cell-depleted T cells, or T cells were the source of the cDNA or gDNA that made up the material.

Germline V gene sequence: CDR1 ENHRY, CDR2 SYGVKD. This CDR3 contains 13 residues. Unmatched junction bases numbered 3, after V lost 5 bases and J lost 4 bases. Some clones are missing from TCRdb's copy, which holds only in-frame ones; the method was immunoSEQ multiplex PCR. The sample lists about 200,000 clones; 81% were seen once. This sequence originates from a woman aged 50 to 60 with acute COVID-19. Sequencing was done on a sample of PBMCs or T cells enriched from blood (not recorded which). The genes are TRBV10-3 and TRBJ2-5; 8 nucleotides align to TRBD2. CDR3 DNA sequence: TGTGCCATCAGTTTTAGCGGGGCAGAGACCCAGTACTTC. Residues: CAISFSGAETQYF.